This paragraph reports one TCR beta chain. The antigen is not known. Each sample yielded around 9.4 x 10^4 assayed TCR templates. Some clones are missing from TCRdb's copy, which holds only in-frame ones; the method was immunoSEQ multiplex PCR. This table has 65,000 to 85,000 clones, roughly 93% appearing once. The data originate from a study of siplizumab effects on memory and regulatory T cells. General study results and limits: Both greater diversity than memory cells and a major contribution to the alloresponse seemed to characterize naive T cells. Mappable alloreactive CD4+ clones averaged approximately 62% Treg-derived with siplizumab versus around 25% in controls.

Trimming pared 4 bases from V and 4 bases from J, leaving 13 bases between. Germline V gives CDR1 MNHEY, CDR2 SMNVEV (reference sequence). The CDR3 runs to 14 residues. This receptor was obtained from a human donor in good health. The sequenced sample consisted of CD8+ T cells sorted from blood. J is TRBJ1-1 and V is TRBV27, with D possibly TRBD1 on 5 matching bases. CDR3 protein: CASSYGGGGTEAFF. The CDR3 bases are TGTGCCAGCAGTTACGGCGGCGGGGGCACTGAAGCTTTCTTT.